This T cell receptor beta chain emerged from a study of cytomegalovirus exposure and HLA in healthy donors. Points from the study as a whole: Later analysis suggested most CMV-associated TCR beta chains were HLA-restricted. A later analysis reportedly identified an Asian-associated ancestry cluster as carrying fewer N-insertions than the approximately 670-donor mean.

The junction had 6 bases not matched to a gene; V was cut back by 3 bases and J by 5 bases. This CDR3 region has 16 residues. Germline CDR1 is SGHAT and CDR2 is FQNNGV. PCR amplification relied on 60 Vbeta primers (plus 13 Jbeta primers). This table comes from immunoSEQ multiplex PCR, and its TCRdb copy is limited to in-frame clones, with some not included. The table has over 150,000 clones, roughly 74% seen once. The table lists this clone with a few counts. Its target is not known. The sequencing input was PBMCs. V is TRBV11-2 and J is TRBJ1-6; 8 positions agree with TRBD1. The receptor was isolated from a man in his late teens or twenties in good health and CMV-seronegative. CDR3 amino acids: CASSLTGTGHNSPLHF. CDR3 DNA sequence: TGTGCCAGCAGCTTGACTGGGACAGGCCATAATTCACCCCTCCACTTT.